Listed here are 26 T cell receptor beta chains from one sample, sequenced in a study of blood T cell repertoires in COVID-19. Assay: immunoSEQ multiplex PCR; the TCRdb copy retains only in-frame clones and omits some. Here the sample spans around 220,000 clones, about nine tenths being singletons. The sequenced sample consisted of PBMCs or T cells enriched from blood (not recorded which). The receptors shown here come from a woman aged 18-29 years who had recovered from COVID-19.

This clone showed up just once. V gene TRBV13 combines with J gene TRBJ2-7; TRBD1 aligns across 8 bases. There are 14 residues in the CDR3. Germline loops: CDR1 PRHDT, CDR2 FYEKMQ (reference sequence). V shed 3 bases and J 6 bases; nucleotides not matched to a gene: 7. In DNA form, the CDR3 reads TGTGCCAGCAGCTTTAGACAGGGGTGGGGCGAGCAGTACTTC. This translates into CASSFRQGWGEQYF.

The genes are TRBV11-2 and TRBJ1-1, with 8 bases matching TRBD1. The CDR3 totals 15 residues. Germline CDR1 and CDR2: SGHAT and FQNNGV. V gave up 5 bases and J gave up 5 bases; unmatched junction bases: 10. The CDR3 nucleotides read TGTGCCAGCAGCCCCGCCAGCAGGGGGCTTACTGAAGCTTTCTTT. Amino acids: CASSPASRGLTEAFF.

This clone was detected only once. This chain connects TRBV5-5 to TRBJ1-6, with TRBD1 as a possible D gene (6 bases). The CDR3 is 14 amino acids. V was shortened by 2 bases and J by 8 bases, with 11 bases between the two germline ends. CDR1 and CDR2 (germline): SGHKS, YYEKEE (reference sequence). The CDR3 region is CASSFRDTYSPLHF. Written as DNA, the CDR3 is TGTGCCAGCAGCTTCCGGGACACATATTCACCCCTCCACTTT.

A note on this clone: The sample carries other DNA sequences with the same CDR3. The V gene is TRBV7-9, the J gene TRBJ2-7; no clear D. V lost 6 bases, J lost 3 bases, and 9 bases lay in between. This CDR3 is built from 12 residues. Germline V lookup: CDR1 SEHNR, CDR2 FQNEAQ (reference sequence). This chain's CDR3 is CASSLTSYEQYF. The CDR3 nucleotides are TGTGCCAGCAGTTTGACAAGCTACGAGCAGTACTTC.

The chain has TRBV7-3 and TRBJ1-6, with D uncertain. Trimming stripped 0 bases from V and 7 bases from J, with 4 bases between. The CDR3 sequence is 13 residues long. Germline V gene lookup returns CDR1 SGHTA and CDR2 FQGTGA. The CDR3 protein is CASSLTRNSPLHF. Here the CDR3 DNA reads TGTGCCAGCAGCTTAACCAGAAATTCACCCCTCCACTTT.

This chain joins TRBV29-1 and TRBJ1-2, with TRBD1 matching 11 bases. With 7 bases clipped from V and 6 bases from J, the junction kept 13 bases outside the gene matches. CDR3 size: 15 residues. Germline CDR1 reads SQVTM; CDR2 reads ANQGSEA. The CDR3 reads CSAHTPRDRGNGYTF. The DNA for the CDR3 is TGCAGCGCCCACACGCCCAGGGACAGGGGGAATGGCTACACCTTC.

V usage is TRBV4-1 and J usage is TRBJ2-3; 13 bases align to TRBD2. V trimming: 2 bases; J trimming: 5 bases; junction bases outside the gene matches: 4. Germline V CDR1 and CDR2: MGHRA, YSYEKL. The CDR3 length is 16 residues. The CDR3 DNA reads as TGCGCCAGCAGCCAAACTAGCGGGGGGGCGGAAGATACGCAGTATTTT. It translates to CASSQTSGGAEDTQYF.

This chain uses TRBV18 with TRBJ1-5; TRBD1 might be the D (5 bases). V lost 1 base, J lost 4 bases, and 17 bases lay in between. Germline loops: CDR1 KGHSH, CDR2 LQKENI. This CDR3 contains 17 residues. CDR3 amino acids: CASSPRGVSGNNQPQHF. The CDR3 DNA follows: TGTGCCAGCTCACCACGGGGCGTTTCGGGTAATAATCAGCCCCAGCATTTT.

This chain links TRBV6-2 or TRBV6-3 with TRBJ2-2, with D possibly matching TRBD2 (6 bases). With 3 bases removed from V and 6 bases from J, the gap between germline ends came to 17 bases. The CDR3 extends over 16 amino acids. From germline, CDR1 is MNHEY and CDR2 SVGEGT. This CDR3 reads CASSYEGSGPSGELFF. CDR3 nucleotides: TGTGCCAGCAGTTATGAGGGTAGCGGACCCTCCGGGGAGCTGTTTTTT.

This clone was seen a handful of times. This chain links TRBV20-1 with TRBJ1-2, with no clear D. Germline assignment: CDR1 DFQATT and CDR2 SNEGSKA (reference sequence). Trimming took 6 bases from V and 10 from J, leaving 9 bases between them. CDR3 size: 9 residues. The CDR3 coding sequence is TGCAGTGCAACTAGTAACTACACCTTC. Translating gives CSATSNYTF.

V and J are TRBV6-2 or TRBV6-3 and TRBJ2-1, with D uncertain. V dropped 6 bases and J dropped 8 bases, with 20 bases sitting between them. The CDR3 consists of 15 residues. The germline V gene encodes CDR1 MNHEY and CDR2 SVGEGT. CDR3 amino acids: CASSRAAHLIHEQFF. The CDR3 DNA reads TGTGCCAGCAGCCGCGCGGCGCACCTTATCCATGAGCAGTTCTTC.

The chain combines TRBV5-1 with TRBJ1-2; D unclear. There are 15 residues in the CDR3. With 0 bases removed from V and 4 bases from J, the gap between germline ends came to 13 bases. From germline, CDR1 is SGHRS and CDR2 YFSETQ. Written as DNA, the CDR3 is TGCGCCAGCAGCTTGGCCCACAGTTTTACCTATGGCTACACCTTC. This gives the protein CASSLAHSFTYGYTF.

The chain combines TRBV4-3 with TRBJ1-5; TRBD1 is a possible D gene (5 bases). V was trimmed by 0 bases and J by 4 bases, leaving 10 bases between them. The CDR3 covers 15 residues. Germline assignment: CDR1 LGHNA and CDR2 YSLEER. CDR3 DNA: TGCGCCAGCAGCCAAGACACAGGTGTGAATCAGCCCCAGCATTTT. It encodes CASSQDTGVNQPQHF.

The rearrangement links TRBV18 to TRBJ2-1; 9 positions match TRBD2. This CDR3 region has 17 residues. With V trimmed by 3 bases and J by 5 bases, 11 bases remained unmatched. The V gene's germline CDR1 is KGHSH and CDR2 LQKENI. For the CDR3, the DNA is TGTGCCAGCTCACCCGCCCCTAGCGGGAAGACGAACAATGAGCAGTTCTTC. This translates into CASSPAPSGKTNNEQFF.

The CDR3 region is CASKRAEGGNNEQFF. CDR3 nucleotide sequence: TGTGCCAGCAAGCGGGCCGAAGGAGGAAACAATGAGCAGTTCTTC. The chain couples TRBV2 to TRBJ2-1, with TRBD2 as a possible D gene (6 bases). This CDR3 contains 15 residues. Trimming took off 7 bases at V and 5 bases at J, with 18 bases between the two ends. Looked up from germline, CDR1 is SNHLY and CDR2 is FYNNEI.

The rearrangement links TRBV5-5 to TRBJ1-2, with 7 bases aligning to TRBD1. The CDR3 runs to 14 residues. V gave up 4 bases and J gave up 6 bases; unmatched junction bases: 9. Germline CDR1 is SGHKS and CDR2 is YYEKEE (reference sequence). The CDR3: CASSPPHRGDGYTF. CDR3 sequence (DNA): TGTGCCAGCAGCCCCCCTCACAGGGGTGATGGCTACACCTTC.

This clone was seen a handful of times. The gene calls are TRBV7-2 and TRBJ2-4; the D gene is possibly TRBD2 (6 bases). The germline V gene encodes CDR1 SGHTA and CDR2 FQGNSA. V shed 6 bases and J shed 4 bases, with 13 bases lying between them. CDR3 size: 14 residues. The CDR3 DNA is TGTGCCAGCAGTGTAGCGGAGGTTAAAAACATTCAGTACTTC. It codes for CASSVAEVKNIQYF.

This rearrangement joins TRBV28 to TRBJ2-3, with TRBD1 matching 7 bases. With 5 bases clipped from V and 6 bases from J, the junction kept 2 bases outside the gene matches. CDR3 length: 12 amino acids. Germline V gene lookup returns CDR1 MDHEN and CDR2 SYDVKM. CDR3 sequence (DNA): TGTGCCAGCAGTGTACAGGGGGATACGCAGTATTTT. Translated, it gives CASSVQGDTQYF.

V usage is TRBV5-1 and J usage is TRBJ1-1, with TRBD1 matching 7 bases. The CDR3 runs 14 residues. Looked up from germline, CDR1 is SGHRS and CDR2 is YFSETQ. V shed 0 bases, J shed 11 bases, and the junction held 10 bases outside the gene matches. CDR3 sequence: CASSLAPTGAKAFF. DNA for the CDR3: TGCGCCAGCAGCTTGGCCCCCACAGGGGCGAAGGCTTTCTTT.

The V and J genes are TRBV28 and TRBJ2-3; the D gene is possibly TRBD2 (6 bases). Germline V gene lookup returns CDR1 MDHEN and CDR2 SYDVKM. The CDR3 loop spans 15 amino acids. V lost 8 bases and J lost 0, with 15 bases in between. CDR3 in amino acids: CASGIRSGSTDTQYF. CDR3 DNA sequence: TGTGCCAGCGGGATTCGAAGCGGGAGCACAGATACGCAGTATTTT. The full variable domain, with the rest looked up from reference TRBV28 and TRBJ2-3, is DVKVTQSSRYLVKRTGEKVFLECVQDMDHENMFWYRQDPGLGLRLIYFSYDVKMKEKGDIPEGYSVSREKKERFSLILESASTNQTSMYLCASGIRSGSTDTQYFGPGTRLTVL.

This chain joins TRBV18 and TRBJ2-7; 9 bases align to TRBD2. This CDR3 is built from 14 residues. Trimming removed 3 bases from V and 6 bases from J; junction bases left unmatched: 6. Germline assignment: CDR1 KGHSH and CDR2 LQKENI. CDR3 sequence (DNA): TGTGCCAGCTCACCTAGCGGGAGTGTCGCCGAGCAGTACTTC. Translating gives CASSPSGSVAEQYF. Complete variable domain (other parts from reference TRBV18 and TRBJ2-7): NAGVMQNPRHLVRRRGQEARLRCSPMKGHSHVYWYRQLPEEGLKFMVYLQKENIIDESGMPKERFSAEFPKEGPSILRIQQVVRGDSAAYFCASSPSGSVAEQYFGPGTRLTVT.

The rearrangement joins TRBV11-2 to TRBJ2-7; D is unclear. The ends were cut back, 7 bases at V and 2 bases at J, with 12 bases in the middle. CDR1 is SGHAT and CDR2 is FQNNGV in the germline V gene. The CDR3 has 13 residues. The chain's CDR3 is CASTPTNPYEQYF. In DNA form, the CDR3 reads TGTGCCAGCACCCCGACAAACCCCTACGAGCAGTACTTC.

This chain links TRBV18 with TRBJ1-2; the D is unclear. The CDR3 totals 13 residues. The germline gives CDR1 KGHSH, CDR2 LQKENI. V lost 3 bases to trimming and J lost 8 bases, with 13 bases between them. The CDR3 DNA follows: TGTGCCAGCTCACCCAACCTTAGGGAGGGCTACACCTTC. Protein sequence: CASSPNLREGYTF.

The rearrangement links TRBV14 to TRBJ2-3, with a possible D match to TRBD2 (6 bases). Trimming left V 1 base short and J 3 bases short, with 11 bases between. Germline V gives CDR1 SGHDN, CDR2 FVKESK. This CDR3 is 15 amino acids long. The CDR3 DNA reads as TGTGCCAGCAGCCAAGTCACTAGCAGGACAGATACGCAGTATTTT. It specifies CASSQVTSRTDTQYF.

The CDR3 region is CASSRLAGYNEQFF. As DNA, the CDR3 is TGTGCCAGCAGCCGACTAGCGGGGTACAATGAGCAGTTCTTC. The chain joins TRBV28 to TRBJ2-1, with 11 nucleotides matching TRBD2. The CDR3 spans 14 residues. The trim removed 6 bases at V and 4 bases at J, leaving 2 bases unmatched. Germline assignment: CDR1 MDHEN and CDR2 SYDVKM.

The CDR3 DNA reads TGTGCCAGCAGCGGAACAAGGCTCGGGGGGGTGGACATTCAGTACTTC. This gives the protein CASSGTRLGGVDIQYF. The chain uses TRBV9 and TRBJ2-4; 8 bases agree with TRBD2. V dropped 3 bases and J dropped 8; count of bases not matched to a gene: 13. CDR1 and CDR2 (germline): SGDLS, YYNGEE. The CDR3 contains 16 residues.